Included here is one T cell receptor beta chain sequence, with context. The source of the sample is a study of blood T cell repertoires in COVID-19. The V segment lost 3 bases and the J segment 5 bases; nucleotides outside the gene matches: 4. Germline CDR1 reads KGHSH; CDR2 reads LQKENI. The CDR3 has 14 residues. Authors' processing steps: Cell counts per sample came from amplifying reference gene primers. Profiled with immunoSEQ multiplex PCR; TCRdb holds only in-frame clones, not every one. V and J calls and clone size come straight from that table; D and trimming were deduced from the DNA. The data contain fewer than 350,000 clones, 75% to 90% of them seen just once; the ten biggest clones take up under 3%. Two consecutive negative NP/OP PCR tests, clearance, or resolved symptoms defined Cohort 3 recovery.

Sequencing was carried out using PBMCs or T cells enriched from blood (not recorded which). The J gene is TRBJ2-3, the V gene TRBV18, with 8 bases fitting TRBD1. The source of this sequence is a woman aged 45-59 years who had recovered from COVID-19. CDR3 sequence reads: CASSPLDRGDTQYF. In DNA, the CDR3 is TGTGCCAGCTCACCGCTTGACAGGGGAGATACGCAGTATTTT.